Following are 13 T cell receptor beta chains from one sample sequenced in a study of glioma-infiltrating T cells. Using RNA template, CDR3s of TCR alpha and beta were amplified with iRepertoire arm-PCR. TCRdb fed the multiplex PCR reads into MiXCR, producing one record per CDR3 protein. The sample has roughly 200,000 distinct CDR3 sequences; more than 35% are singletons. The source material was glioma tissue, nonneoplastic brain tissue, or PBMCs (not recorded which). Receptor source: a human donor with low-grade glioma or glioblastoma, undergoing nonglioma brain surgery, or in good health (not recorded which).

Regarding this clonotype: A much larger clone differs by one base, so this may be a read error. The chain carries TRBV20-1 and TRBJ2-3; 11 bases fit TRBD2. In germline, CDR1 is DFQATT, CDR2 SNEGSKA (reference sequence). V lost 3 bases to trimming and J lost 2 bases; unmatched junction nucleotides: 4. The CDR3 is made up of 15 amino acids. Here the CDR3 DNA reads TGCAGTGCTAGGGCGGGACTAGCGGCCACAGATACGCAGTATTTT. Its translation: CSARAGLAATDTQYF.

As regards this clonotype: This likely comes from a read error, as the CDR3 has no conserved phenylalanine or tryptophan at its end. This chain links TRBV27 with TRBJ1-1, with TRBD1 matching 10 bases. Germline V CDR1 and CDR2: MNHEY, SMNVEV (reference sequence). This CDR3 contains 19 residues. With 9 bases clipped from V and 2 bases from J, the junction kept 21 bases outside the gene matches. CDR3 amino acids: CARSPRTGTGEGPNTEAFS. The CDR3 DNA sequence: TGTGCCAGAAGTCCCCGAACCGGGACAGGGGAGGGACCTAACACTGAAGCTTTCTCT.

This clonotype was detected ten times or more. The V and J genes are TRBV20-1 and TRBJ2-7; D perhaps matches TRBD2 (7 bases). Germline loops: CDR1 DFQATT, CDR2 SNEGSKA (reference sequence). This CDR3 spans 14 amino acids. Trimming removed 0 bases at V and 6 bases at J, with 15 bases between. CDR3: CSARDHGGGGEQYF. CDR3 bases: TGCAGTGCTAGAGATCATGGGGGAGGGGGCGAGCAGTACTTC.

The gene calls are TRBV4-1 and TRBJ2-7; maybe TRBD2 (5 bases). Germline loops: CDR1 MGHRA, CDR2 YSYEKL. The CDR3 is 17 amino acids. V lost 3 bases and J lost 3, with 21 bases in between. The CDR3 bases are TGCGCCAGCAGCCAGAACCCCCGGGTACCACGGGACTACGAGCAGTACTTC. This translates into CASSQNPRVPRDYEQYF.

This clonotype was counted many times. J is TRBJ1-1 and V is TRBV2; D not resolved. The CDR3 loop spans 14 amino acids. V was trimmed by 5 bases and J by 0 bases, leaving 10 bases between them. Germline-derived CDR1 and CDR2 are SNHLY and FYNNEI. The CDR3 reads CASSLPRVNTEAFF. The DNA of the CDR3 is TGTGCCAGCAGTCTGCCGAGAGTGAACACTGAAGCTTTCTTT.

Concerning this clonotype itself: It may be a read error: a sequence one base away is much more abundant. The V and J genes are TRBV11-1 and TRBJ2-1; TRBD2 aligns across 10 bases. This CDR3 has 18 residues. With V trimmed by 8 bases and J by 3 bases, 16 bases remained unmatched. Germline V lookup: CDR1 SGHAT, CDR2 FQDESV (reference sequence). CDR3 sequence reads: CASGPRSGTSANYNEQFF. In DNA form, the CDR3 reads TGTGCCAGCGGCCCCAGATCCGGGACTAGCGCGAACTACAATGAGCAGTTCTTC.

This clonotype was recorded at least ten times. V is TRBV7-2 and J is TRBJ2-7, with a possible D match to TRBD1 (5 bases). This CDR3 has 13 residues. Trimming cost V 4 bases and J 0 bases, with 7 bases left between them. Per the germline V gene, CDR1 is SGHTA and CDR2 is FQGNSA. This CDR3 reads CASSSDSSYEQYF. The DNA of the CDR3 is TGTGCCAGCAGCTCCGACAGCTCCTACGAGCAGTACTTC.

As regards this clonotype: Compared with germline, one end of the junction differs, possibly owing to a read error. CDR3 DNA: TGTGCCAGCAGTGACCGGATAGCCAAAAACACTCAGTACTTC. Translated: CASSDRIAKNTQYF. This sequence joins TRBV2 and TRBJ2-4, with unresolved D. The CDR3 runs to 14 residues. CDR1 is SNHLY and CDR2 is FYNNEI in the germline V gene.

This clonotype was seen at least ten times. The genes are TRBV3-1 and TRBJ2-3; D is undetermined. V lost 2 bases and J 4 bases, leaving 13 bases between the germline ends. Germline V gene sequence: CDR1 LGHDT, CDR2 YNNKEL (reference sequence). The CDR3 contains 15 residues. The CDR3 protein is CASSQFIEVADTQYF. The DNA of the CDR3 is TGTGCCAGCAGCCAATTTATCGAGGTAGCAGATACGCAGTATTTT.

A word on this clonotype: At one end the junction does not follow the germline gene, possibly because of a read error. V gene TRBV28 combines with J gene TRBJ1-4; D is perhaps TRBD1 (6 bases). Germline V gene sequence: CDR1 MDHEN, CDR2 SYDVKM. This CDR3 spans 17 amino acids. The CDR3 sequence: CASSSIQGSSTNEKLFF. The CDR3 nucleotides read TGTGCCAGCAGTTCGATTCAGGGGAGCTCAACTAATGAAAAGCTGTTTTTT.

The chain combines TRBV25-1 with TRBJ2-1; D may be TRBD1 (5 bases). CDR3 length equals 13 residues. CDR1 is MGHDK, CDR2 SYGVNS, per germline. The germline V and J ends were trimmed by 5 bases and 6 bases, with 11 bases remaining between them. The CDR3, as DNA: TGTGCCAGCAGTCCTCAGGGAATCAATGAGCAGTTCTTC. Protein: CASSPQGINEQFF.

Concerning this clonotype itself: Since no conserved phenylalanine or tryptophan closes the CDR3, a read error is the likely cause. It is unclear where the CDR3 begins or ends on the DNA, so no DNA is shown, and the CDR3 is as TCRdb lists it. This chain uses TRBV6-1 with TRBJ2-1. Germline V CDR1 and CDR2: MNHNS, SASEGT. Ends included, the CDR3 has 14 residues. Here the CDR3 reads CASREGGSYNEKFL.

This clonotype was detected ten times or more. The rearrangement uses TRBV15 and TRBJ1-1; D ambiguous. This CDR3 has 15 residues. With 1 base removed from V and 0 bases from J, the gap between germline ends came to 9 bases. Germline-derived CDR1 and CDR2 are LNHNV and YYDKDF (reference sequence). CDR3 DNA sequence: TGTGCCACCAGCAGAGGAGGGTCCGTGAACACTGAAGCTTTCTTT. Its translation is CATSRGGSVNTEAFF.